The present T cell receptor (beta chain) was sequenced within a study of T cells in Graves' hyperthyroidism and ophthalmopathy. Clinical symptoms, serum thyroxine, TRAb, thyroid ultrasound and orbital computed tomography established diagnosis. Researchers amplified the TCR beta CDR3 regions from RNA transcripts. In the first-round RT-PCR of the TCR CDR3, the HTBI primer set was used. MiXCR was run by TCRdb on the multiplex PCR reads, yielding one entry per CDR3 protein. In the table there are 540,000 or so distinct CDR3 sequences, approximately 15% of which are singletons. Germline V gives CDR1 SQVTM, CDR2 ANQGSEA. Trimming removed 5 bases at V and 4 bases at J, with 11 bases between. There are 12 residues in the CDR3.

This sequence was found in a woman aged 25 to 39 with Graves' hyperthyroidism. This sequence joins TRBV29-1 and TRBJ2-5, with D perhaps matching TRBD1 or TRBD2 (5 bases each). The material sequenced was blood. The CDR3 here is CSVWGRGETQYF. The DNA for the CDR3 is TGCAGCGTTTGGGGGAGAGGAGAGACCCAGTACTTC.